These 31 T cell receptor beta chains share one sample of origin, sequenced in a study of blood T cells in healthy people across ages. Sample-barcoded 5' priming and a J-beta primer mix drove a second PCR of 7 to 11 cycles. Via MiXCR, TCRdb re-called the 5' RACE reads, giving one row per CDR3 protein. The sample has roughly 1.4 million distinct CDR3 sequences; 59% are singletons. The material sequenced was blood. Every receptor here comes from a man between 18 and 29 years old in good health.

The rearrangement uses TRBV11-2 and TRBJ2-1; a possible D gene is TRBD1 (5 bases). The V gene lost 4 bases and the J gene lost 8 bases, with 18 bases spanning the gap. The CDR3 runs 15 residues. Looked up from germline, CDR1 is SGHAT and CDR2 is FQNNGV. The CDR3 is CASSSPLDRRDEQFF. CDR3 sequence (DNA): TGTGCCAGCAGCTCACCTTTGGACCGCAGGGATGAGCAGTTCTTC.

This rearrangement joins TRBV4-1 to TRBJ1-5; 10 bases align to TRBD1. Germline CDR1 MGHRA, CDR2 YSYEKL. This CDR3 region has 15 residues. V was pared by 4 bases and J by 5 bases, with 5 bases of the junction left unmatched. The CDR3 bases are TGCGCCAGCAGCCCATCGGGACAGGGGTATCAGCCCCAGCATTTT. It specifies CASSPSGQGYQPQHF.

The rearrangement uses TRBV5-1 and TRBJ2-3; 7 nucleotides agree with TRBD2. The CDR3 extends over 16 amino acids. Trimming cost V 0 bases and J 2 bases; bases outside gene matches: 6. Looked up from germline, CDR1 is SGHRS and CDR2 is YFSETQ. The CDR3 DNA reads TGCGCCAGCAGCTTGGGAGTAGCGGGCAACACAGATACGCAGTATTTT. Translating gives CASSLGVAGNTDTQYF.

This clonotype has just a few counts. An end of the junction does not agree with germline; a read error may underlie this. The CDR3 region is CASSQGTKERFF. In nucleotides, the CDR3 is TGTGCCAGCAGCCAGGGGACTAAGGAGCGGTTCTTC. The rearrangement links TRBV4-2 to TRBJ2-1, with 7 nucleotides matching TRBD2. CDR1 and CDR2 from the germline V gene are LGHNA and YNFKEQ. The CDR3 runs 12 residues.

This clonotype was observed a few times. The chain links TRBV12-3 or TRBV12-4 to TRBJ2-7; TRBD2 aligns across 8 bases. The CDR3 has 14 residues. With 4 bases clipped from V and 3 bases from J, the junction kept 5 bases outside the gene matches. DNA for the CDR3: TGTGCCAGCAGTTACGCCGGGACTAGCTACGAGCAGTACTTC. This sequence encodes CASSYAGTSYEQYF.

The V and J genes are TRBV10-2 and TRBJ2-7; maybe TRBD1 (5 bases). This CDR3 is built from 19 residues. Germline lookup yields CDR1 WSHSY and CDR2 SAAADI. Trimming took off 6 bases at V and 0 bases at J, with 27 bases between the two ends. In nucleotides, the CDR3 is TGCGCCAGCAGCCTAAAGGATTGGTATAGGGGCAGTAGCTCCTACGAGCAGTACTTC. This translates into CASSLKDWYRGSSSYEQYF.

V gene TRBV4-2 combines with J gene TRBJ2-3, with 7 bases aligning to TRBD2. The germline gives CDR1 LGHNA, CDR2 YNFKEQ. V lost 5 bases and J lost 3; bases outside the gene matches: 11. CDR3 size: 16 residues. The CDR3 bases are TGTGCCAGCAGCGCCCTAGAAGCGGGGTGGACAGATACGCAGTATTTT. Its protein is CASSALEAGWTDTQYF.

In this sample, this clonotype turned up once. The chain links TRBV6-1 to TRBJ1-1; D is unclear. Germline V gene sequence: CDR1 MNHNS, CDR2 SASEGT. There are 14 residues in the CDR3. Between the trimmed V and J ends, which lost 8 bases and 0 bases, there was a span of 13 bases. CDR3: CASSDHLLNTEAFF. The CDR3 DNA is TGTGCCAGCTCGGACCACCTGTTGAACACTGAAGCTTTCTTT.

The J gene is TRBJ2-3, the V gene TRBV12-3 or TRBV12-4, with D perhaps matching TRBD1 (6 bases). The CDR3 has 16 amino acids. The germline V and J ends were trimmed by 6 bases and 4 bases, with 20 bases remaining between them. As DNA, the CDR3 is TGTGCCAGCAGAGAGAACCCAGGGGTACCCGCAGATACGCAGTATTTT. Amino acid sequence: CASRENPGVPADTQYF.

This chain joins TRBV6-6 and TRBJ2-3; 13 bases fit TRBD2. Trimming removed 7 bases from V and 3 bases from J; junction bases left unmatched: 7. In germline, CDR1 is MNHNY, CDR2 SVGAGI (reference sequence). This CDR3 has 16 amino acids. The DNA of the CDR3 is TGTGCCAGCACCTCCGGGACTAGCGGGATTACAGATACGCAGTATTTT. It is translated as CASTSGTSGITDTQYF.

The chain couples TRBV15 to TRBJ1-4; no clear D. V lost 2 bases and J lost 4, with 17 bases in between. The length of the CDR3 is 17 residues. Per the germline V gene, CDR1 is LNHNV and CDR2 is YYDKDF (reference sequence). The CDR3 DNA is TGTGCCACCAGCAGAATTAGCTCCGGCGTAAATAATGAAAAACTGTTTTTT. Translated: CATSRISSGVNNEKLFF.

The genes are TRBV27 and TRBJ2-7; D uncertain. This CDR3 contains 13 residues. Germline V CDR1 and CDR2: MNHEY, SMNVEV (reference sequence). V shed 7 bases and J shed 0 bases, with 10 bases lying between them. Here the CDR3 reads CASTNINSYEQYF. For the CDR3, the DNA is TGTGCCAGCACCAACATAAACTCCTACGAGCAGTACTTC.

V is TRBV5-6 and J is TRBJ1-2; 12 nucleotides align to TRBD1. CDR1 and CDR2 from the germline V gene are SGHDT and YYEEEE. Trimming at V came to 5 bases and at J to 1 base, leaving 9 bases not matched to a gene. The CDR3 has 17 amino acids. The CDR3 region is CASREGQGALGNYGYTF. DNA of the CDR3: TGTGCCAGCAGAGAGGGACAGGGGGCGCTGGGTAACTATGGCTACACCTTC.

This sequence joins TRBV27 and TRBJ1-2; TRBD1 is a possible D gene (6 bases). The germline CDR1 and CDR2 sequences are MNHEY and SMNVEV (reference sequence). The CDR3 is made up of 14 amino acids. The V and J ends lost 6 bases and 8 bases respectively, with 19 bases between them. CDR3 sequence: CASRSVEGGGGYTF. For the CDR3, the DNA is TGTGCCAGCAGAAGCGTTGAAGGGGGAGGGGGCTACACCTTC.

The chain couples TRBV7-8 to TRBJ2-5; possibly TRBD2 for D (6 bases). CDR1 and CDR2 from the germline V gene are SGHVS and FQNEAQ. Deletions cut 5 bases from V and 3 bases from J, with 16 bases between. This CDR3 is built from 15 residues. CDR3 protein: CASSRYERGKETQYF. Written as DNA, the CDR3 is TGTGCCAGCAGCAGATACGAACGCGGGAAAGAGACCCAGTACTTC.

This clonotype was detected only once. With a much larger clone just one base away, this may be a read error. The chain is built from TRBV29-1 and TRBJ2-3; TRBD2 matches 9 bases. The CDR3 is made up of 13 amino acids. Germline V CDR1 and CDR2: SQVTM, ANQGSEA. J lost 4 bases, V lost 1 base, and 0 bases had no gene match. DNA for the CDR3: TGCAGCGTTGAAGGGACTAGCGCAGATACGCAGTATTTT. Translating it yields CSVEGTSADTQYF.

The rearrangement joins TRBV7-8 to TRBJ2-5; TRBD1 is a possible D gene (6 bases). This CDR3 is built from 14 residues. With 6 bases removed from V and 0 bases from J, the gap between germline ends came to 11 bases. CDR1 and CDR2 from the germline V gene are SGHVS and FQNEAQ. CDR3 protein: CASRKGVYQETQYF. The CDR3 nucleotides read TGTGCCAGCAGAAAGGGGGTGTACCAAGAGACCCAGTACTTC.

This chain uses TRBV20-1 with TRBJ2-5; D is ambiguous. Germline V lookup: CDR1 DFQATT, CDR2 SNEGSKA (reference sequence). Trimming pared 4 bases from V and 13 bases from J, leaving 19 bases between. This CDR3 has 12 residues. CDR3 sequence reads: CSATETAYERYF. In DNA form, the CDR3 reads TGCAGTGCTACCGAAACAGCCTACGAGCGGTACTTC.

This rearrangement joins TRBV28 to TRBJ2-7; D may be TRBD1 (5 bases). The germline V and J ends were trimmed by 5 bases and 4 bases, with 15 bases remaining between them. CDR1 is MDHEN and CDR2 is SYDVKM in the germline V gene. The CDR3 sequence is 14 residues long. The CDR3 sequence: CASSNRVTEYEQYF. The CDR3 DNA reads TGTGCCAGCAGTAATAGGGTGACAGAGTACGAGCAGTACTTC.

As regards this clonotype: This may be a read error, as it is one base from a much larger clone. The V and J genes are TRBV7-9 and TRBJ2-7; D call uncertain. There are 13 residues in the CDR3. Germline loops: CDR1 SEHNR, CDR2 FQNEAQ (reference sequence). V dropped 2 bases and J dropped 5 bases, with 10 bases sitting between them. Here the CDR3 DNA reads TGTGCCAGCAGCTTACTTGGGTCCGACGAGCAGTACTTC. This codes for CASSLLGSDEQYF.

The chain uses TRBV28 and TRBJ1-6; TRBD1 matches 7 bases. Germline lookup yields CDR1 MDHEN and CDR2 SYDVKM. The CDR3 has 15 residues. The V gene end was trimmed by 3 bases and the J gene end by 8 bases; junction bases not matched to a gene: 7. DNA for the CDR3: TGTGCCAGCAGTTTGGGAACAGGGGTTCATTCACCCCTCCACTTT. Translating gives CASSLGTGVHSPLHF.

This clonotype was picked up a small number of times. This chain uses TRBV12-3 or TRBV12-4 with TRBJ1-5; possibly TRBD1 for D (6 bases). There are 15 residues in the CDR3. The germline V and J ends were trimmed by 9 bases and 2 bases, with 17 bases remaining between them. Here the CDR3 reads CASTGTLGGNQPQHF. In nucleotides, the CDR3 is TGTGCCAGTACAGGGACCCTAGGTGGCAATCAGCCCCAGCATTTT.

V is TRBV5-1 and J is TRBJ2-3, with 7 bases identical to TRBD2. Germline CDR1 reads SGHRS; CDR2 reads YFSETQ. V lost 4 bases, J lost 4 bases, and 6 bases stayed unmatched. The CDR3 runs to 14 residues. CDR3 nucleotide sequence: TGCGCCAGCAGCACACGGCGGGAGTCAGATACGCAGTATTTT. This gives the protein CASSTRRESDTQYF.

The rearrangement joins TRBV6-2 or TRBV6-3 to TRBJ2-7; a weak D match, TRBD1 (5 bases). V was clipped by 2 bases and J by 2 bases, with 13 bases between them. This CDR3 comprises 15 residues. CDR1 and CDR2 from the germline V gene are MNHEY and SVGEGT. The CDR3: CASSYVQVPAYEQYF. CDR3 nucleotide sequence: TGTGCCAGCAGTTACGTACAGGTTCCAGCCTACGAGCAGTACTTC.

This chain connects TRBV20-1 to TRBJ2-4; TRBD2 agrees at 7 bases. The CDR3 spans 16 residues. Per germline, CDR1 DFQATT and CDR2 SNEGSKA (reference sequence). The trim removed 8 bases at V and 13 bases at J, leaving 26 bases unmatched. This CDR3 is CSPLSLASGPQEAQYF. In nucleotides, the CDR3 is TGCAGTCCCCTTTCTTTGGCTAGCGGCCCCCAAGAGGCCCAGTACTTC.

The genes are TRBV28 and TRBJ1-2; 9 bases agree with TRBD1. There are 15 residues in the CDR3. Germline V gene sequence: CDR1 MDHEN, CDR2 SYDVKM. After removal of 4 bases from V and 1 base from J, the junction contained 4 bases not matched to a gene. The DNA of the CDR3 is TGTGCCAGCAGTTCAACAGGGGGCGATAACTATGGCTACACCTTC. Amino acids: CASSSTGGDNYGYTF.

The chain carries TRBV4-1 and TRBJ2-5; weak D call: TRBD1 (5 bases). The CDR3 consists of 14 residues. Trimming shortened V by 0 bases and J by 3 bases, and 8 bases separated the two germline ends. Germline V lookup: CDR1 MGHRA, CDR2 YSYEKL. The CDR3 loop reads CASSQDPGKETQYF. The CDR3 bases are TGCGCCAGCAGCCAAGACCCAGGGAAAGAGACCCAGTACTTC.

This chain connects TRBV27 to TRBJ2-5, with D unclear. The CDR3 length is 14 residues. Trimming took off 6 bases at V and 2 bases at J, with 13 bases between the two ends. Looked up from germline, CDR1 is MNHEY and CDR2 is SMNVEV (reference sequence). CDR3 DNA: TGTGCCAGCAGAGGCTCAGGAGAGCAAGAGACCCAGTACTTC. The encoded protein is CASRGSGEQETQYF.

This clonotype was seen more than once but under ten times. This sequence joins TRBV27 and TRBJ1-4, with D possibly matching TRBD1 (6 bases). Germline-derived CDR1 and CDR2 are MNHEY and SMNVEV (reference sequence). This CDR3 comprises 15 residues. Trimming took off 5 bases at V and 8 bases at J, with 18 bases between the two ends. The CDR3, as DNA: TGTGCCAGCAGTGACCGTGGGGGGGCGAGAGAAAAACTGTTTTTT. It specifies CASSDRGGAREKLFF. Based on the CDR3 plus reference TRBV27 and TRBJ1-4, the full variable domain is EAQVTQNPRYLITVTGKKLTVTCSQNMNHEYMSWYRQDPGLGLRQIYYSMNVEVTDKGDVPEGYKVSRKEKRNFPLILESPSPNQTSLYFCASSDRGGAREKLFFGSGTQLSVL.

This chain joins TRBV10-3 and TRBJ2-1; 8 bases are shared with TRBD2. The length of the CDR3 is 16 residues. CDR1 ENHRY and CDR2 SYGVKD come from the germline V gene. The V gene end was trimmed by 10 bases and the J gene end by 4 bases; junction bases not matched to a gene: 15. The CDR3 nucleotides read TGTGCCAGCGCCCCCCCCGAGCGGGAGTTTTACAATGAGCAGTTCTTC. Translated, it gives CASAPPEREFYNEQFF.

This chain connects TRBV4-2 to TRBJ1-2; a possible D gene is TRBD1 (6 bases). The CDR3 runs to 12 residues. Germline values: CDR1 LGHNA, CDR2 YNFKEQ. V gave up 7 bases and J gave up 4 bases, with 10 bases separating them. The CDR3 here is CASKGQLYGYTF. The DNA of the CDR3 is TGTGCCAGCAAAGGACAGCTCTATGGCTACACCTTC.